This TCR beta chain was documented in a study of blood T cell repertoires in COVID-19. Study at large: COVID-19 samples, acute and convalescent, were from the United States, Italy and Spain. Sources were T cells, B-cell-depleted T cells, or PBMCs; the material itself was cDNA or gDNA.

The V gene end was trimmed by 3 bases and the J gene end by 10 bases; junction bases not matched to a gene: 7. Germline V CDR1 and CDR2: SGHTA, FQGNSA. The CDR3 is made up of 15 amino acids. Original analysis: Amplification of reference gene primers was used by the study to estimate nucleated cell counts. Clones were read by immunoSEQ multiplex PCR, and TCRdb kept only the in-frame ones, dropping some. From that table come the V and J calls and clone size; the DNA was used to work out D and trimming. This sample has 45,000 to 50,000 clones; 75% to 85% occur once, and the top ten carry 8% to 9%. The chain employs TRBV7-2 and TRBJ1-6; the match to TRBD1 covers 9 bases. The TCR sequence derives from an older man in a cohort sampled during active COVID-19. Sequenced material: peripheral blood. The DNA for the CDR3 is TGTGCCAGCAGCTTTCCGGGACAGGGAGGATCACCCCTCCACTTT. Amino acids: CASSFPGQGGSPLHF. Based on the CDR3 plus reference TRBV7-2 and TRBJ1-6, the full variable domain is GAGVSQSPSNKVTEKGKDVELRCDPISGHTALYWYRQSLGQGLEFLIYFQGNSAPDKSGLPSDRFSAERTGGSVSTLTIQRTQQEDSAVYLCASSFPGQGGSPLHFGNGTRLTVT.